These 14 T cell receptor beta chains share one sample of origin, sequenced in a study of T cell repertoires in cytomegalovirus infection. These receptors lack a known antigen. One entry per CDR3 protein, called by TCRdb with MiXCR from the reads. The repertoire holds about 500,000 distinct CDR3 sequences, roughly a third seen once, with roughly 15% in the top ten. Material: cultured PBMCs, obtained from culture after CMV antigen stimulation. The receptors originated from a human donor in good health (CMV status not recorded). Some clones in this sample may be carry-over from other donors' samples.

The V and J genes are TRBV5-6 and TRBJ2-1; 7 nucleotides align to TRBD2. V was pared by 5 bases and J by 6 bases, with 20 bases of the junction left unmatched. The CDR3 runs 18 residues. The V gene's germline CDR1 is SGHDT and CDR2 YYEEEE. The CDR3 sequence: CASSREGLGGRSGNEQFF. Written as DNA, the CDR3 is TGTGCCAGCAGTAGGGAAGGGCTCGGCGGGAGATCCGGCAATGAGCAGTTCTTC.

The rearrangement links TRBV7-6 to TRBJ2-1; TRBD2 matches at 7 bases. CDR3 length: 16 amino acids. J was trimmed by 7 bases and V by 4 bases; bases with no gene match: 13. CDR1 and CDR2 from the germline V gene are SGHVS and FNYEAQ. CDR3 sequence (DNA): TGTGCCAGCAGCTACTCGACTAGCCAGGCCTTTAATGAGCAGTTCTTC. Its translation is CASSYSTSQAFNEQFF.

V is TRBV25-1 and J is TRBJ2-7, with a possible D match to TRBD2 (7 bases). The V end lost 10 bases, the J end lost 5 bases, and 21 bases lay between the germline ends. The CDR3 runs to 14 residues. Germline-derived CDR1 and CDR2 are MGHDK and SYGVNS. CDR3: CAISRRGGFHEQYF. DNA for the CDR3: TGTGCCATTTCGAGGAGGGGGGGATTCCACGAGCAGTACTTC.

The genes are TRBV19 and TRBJ2-1; 9 positions agree with TRBD2. Germline loops: CDR1 LNHDA, CDR2 SQIVND (reference sequence). The V and J ends lost 5 bases and 8 bases, in that order; junction bases with no gene match: 19. The CDR3 covers 18 residues. The CDR3: CASSPGQALAGIGDEQFF. CDR3 DNA: TGTGCCAGTAGTCCAGGACAGGCCCTAGCGGGAATAGGCGATGAGCAGTTCTTC.

This clonotype has only a few counts. The rearrangement links TRBV2 to TRBJ2-7; a weak D match, TRBD2 (5 bases). The germline gives CDR1 SNHLY, CDR2 FYNNEI. Trimming took 1 base from V and 0 from J, leaving 10 bases between them. The CDR3 contains 15 residues. The CDR3 spells CASSEGGSLSYEQYF. In DNA, the CDR3 is TGTGCCAGCAGTGAAGGTGGGAGTCTCTCCTACGAGCAGTACTTC.

V gene TRBV18 combines with J gene TRBJ2-1; possible D gene TRBD1, 7 bases. The CDR3 is made up of 17 amino acids. Trimming stripped 3 bases from V and 5 bases from J, with 20 bases between. Looked up from germline, CDR1 is KGHSH and CDR2 is LQKENI. As DNA, the CDR3 is TGTGCCAGCTCACCTTCACAGGGGATAGGGACTCACAATGAGCAGTTCTTC. Translated: CASSPSQGIGTHNEQFF.

The genes are TRBV7-9 and TRBJ2-7; 7 nucleotides line up with TRBD1. CDR1 and CDR2 (germline): SEHNR, FQNEAQ (reference sequence). V trimming: 5 bases; J trimming: 3 bases; junction bases outside the gene matches: 4. The CDR3 loop spans 13 amino acids. The CDR3 nucleotides read TGTGCCAGCAGCCCCGGGACAGTCTACGAGCAGTACGTC. Residues: CASSPGTVYEQYV.

This clonotype has at least ten counts. The chain links TRBV7-3 to TRBJ1-1, with D unresolved. The CDR3 has 13 amino acids. Germline V gene data show CDR1 as SGHTA and CDR2 as FQGTGA. V was cut by 5 bases and J by 3 bases, with 10 bases left in between. The CDR3 here is CASSLRRDTEAFF. Here the CDR3 DNA reads TGTGCCAGCAGCCTAAGGCGGGACACTGAAGCTTTCTTT.

This chain connects TRBV7-9 to TRBJ2-7; perhaps TRBD2 as D (5 bases). The V end lost 0 bases, the J end lost 1 base, and 16 bases lay between the germline ends. The CDR3 has 17 residues. Germline V lookup: CDR1 SEHNR, CDR2 FQNEAQ (reference sequence). CDR3 in DNA: TGTGCCAGCAGCTTAGCGACACTAGTGACGCGGTCCTACGAGCAGTACTTC. Translated: CASSLATLVTRSYEQYF.

This clonotype was observed many times. The chain carries TRBV11-2 and TRBJ2-2; D not resolved. Germline V gene data show CDR1 as SGHAT and CDR2 as FQNNGV. CDR3 length: 14 residues. Trimming took 1 base from V and 0 from J, leaving 3 bases between them. The CDR3 spells CASSLASNTGELFF. In nucleotides, the CDR3 is TGTGCCAGCAGCTTAGCCTCGAACACCGGGGAGCTGTTTTTT.

This clonotype was detected only a few times. This chain connects TRBV7-2 to TRBJ2-5; a weak D match, TRBD2 (6 bases). The V gene lost 5 bases and the J gene lost 4 bases, with 23 bases spanning the gap. The CDR3 is 17 amino acids. Looked up from germline, CDR1 is SGHTA and CDR2 is FQGNSA. This CDR3 is CASSPVRGTSLIETQYF. In nucleotides, the CDR3 is TGTGCCAGCAGCCCGGTCCGGGGAACTAGCTTAATAGAGACCCAGTACTTC.

The chain has TRBV10-3 and TRBJ2-6; 7 positions match TRBD1. The CDR3 extends over 18 amino acids. The germline V gene encodes CDR1 ENHRY and CDR2 SYGVKD. V was pared by 5 bases and J by 0 bases, with 10 bases of the junction left unmatched. CDR3 in DNA: TGTGCCATCAGTCCCTTCGGTCCAGGGGGCTCTGGGGCCAACGTCCTGACTTTC. Its translation is CAISPFGPGGSGANVLTF.

The chain joins TRBV3-1 to TRBJ2-1; the D is unclear. CDR3 length: 15 amino acids. V lost 0 bases to trimming and J lost 2 bases, with 8 bases between them. Per the germline V gene, CDR1 is LGHDT and CDR2 is YNNKEL (reference sequence). CDR3 sequence reads: CASSQEGRPYNEQFF. Here the CDR3 DNA reads TGTGCCAGCAGCCAAGAAGGCAGGCCCTACAATGAGCAGTTCTTC.

This clonotype was seen more than once but under ten times. The J gene is TRBJ2-1, the V gene TRBV5-6; the match to TRBD2 covers 12 bases. CDR1 and CDR2 (germline): SGHDT, YYEEEE. J was trimmed by 6 bases and V by 1 base; bases with no gene match: 8. The CDR3 loop spans 17 amino acids. CDR3 coding DNA: TGTGCCAGCAGCTTGCCCTTACTAGCGGGAGGACGCAATGAGCAGTTCTTC. Amino acids: CASSLPLLAGGRNEQFF. Full variable domain (missing parts from reference TRBV5-6 and TRBJ2-1): DAGVTQSPTHLIKTRGQQVTLRCSPKSGHDTVSWYQQALGQGPQFIFQYYEEEERQRGNFPDRFSGHQFPNYSSELNVNALLLGDSALYLCASSLPLLAGGRNEQFFGPGTRLTVL.